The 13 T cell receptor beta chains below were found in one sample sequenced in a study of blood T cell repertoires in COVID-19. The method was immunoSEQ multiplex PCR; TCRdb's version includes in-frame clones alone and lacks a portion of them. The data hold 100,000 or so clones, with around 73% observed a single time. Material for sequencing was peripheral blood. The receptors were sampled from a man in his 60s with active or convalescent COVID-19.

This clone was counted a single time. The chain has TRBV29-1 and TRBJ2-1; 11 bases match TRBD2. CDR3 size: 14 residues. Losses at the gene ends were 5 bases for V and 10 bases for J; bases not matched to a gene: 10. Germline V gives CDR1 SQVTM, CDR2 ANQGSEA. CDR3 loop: CSVRTSGGVQEQFF. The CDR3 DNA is TGCAGCGTTCGAACTAGCGGGGGAGTTCAGGAGCAGTTCTTC.

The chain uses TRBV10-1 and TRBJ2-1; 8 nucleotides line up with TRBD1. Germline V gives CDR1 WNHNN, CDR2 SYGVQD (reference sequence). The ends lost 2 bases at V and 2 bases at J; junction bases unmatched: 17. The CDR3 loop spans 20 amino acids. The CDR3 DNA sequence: TGCGCCAGCAGTGAGGGTCCCGGGACAGGTTTGGCGGGACCCTACAATGAGCAGTTCTTC. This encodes CASSEGPGTGLAGPYNEQFF.

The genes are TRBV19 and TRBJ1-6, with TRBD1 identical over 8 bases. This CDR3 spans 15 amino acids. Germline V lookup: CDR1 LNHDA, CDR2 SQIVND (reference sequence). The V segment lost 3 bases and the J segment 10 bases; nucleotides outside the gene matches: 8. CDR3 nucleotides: TGTGCCAGTAGTATTTGGACAGGGACGGAGTCACCCCTCCACTTT. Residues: CASSIWTGTESPLHF.

Here the CDR3 DNA reads TGTGCCAGCTCACCACCGGGGCAGCCCTACGAGCAGTACTTC. It encodes CASSPPGQPYEQYF. V is TRBV18 and J is TRBJ2-7; TRBD1 might be the D (5 bases). Trimming stripped 0 bases from V and 2 bases from J, with 8 bases between. This CDR3 region has 14 residues. CDR1 is KGHSH and CDR2 is LQKENI in the germline V gene.

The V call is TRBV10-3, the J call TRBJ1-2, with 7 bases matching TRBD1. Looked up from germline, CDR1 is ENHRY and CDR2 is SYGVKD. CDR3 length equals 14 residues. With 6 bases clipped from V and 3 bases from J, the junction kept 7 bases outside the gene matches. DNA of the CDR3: TGTGCCATCAGCCAGACAGGGTTGGACTATGGCTACACCTTC. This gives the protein CAISQTGLDYGYTF.

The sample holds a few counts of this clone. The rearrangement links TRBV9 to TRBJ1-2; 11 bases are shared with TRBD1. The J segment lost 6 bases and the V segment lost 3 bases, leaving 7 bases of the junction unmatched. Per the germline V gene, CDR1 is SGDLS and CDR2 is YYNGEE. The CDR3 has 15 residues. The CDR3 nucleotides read TGTGCCAGCAGCGACAGGACAGGGGGCGCAAATGGCTACACCTTC. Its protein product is CASSDRTGGANGYTF.

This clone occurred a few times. This CDR3 is CASSPNQGAGYGYTF. CDR3 nucleotide sequence: TGTGCCAGCAGCCCGAACCAGGGGGCGGGCTATGGCTACACCTTC. The gene calls are TRBV7-2 and TRBJ1-2; 8 bases agree with TRBD1. Germline V CDR1 and CDR2: SGHTA, FQGNSA. V gave up 5 bases and J gave up 4 bases; unmatched junction bases: 9. The CDR3 spans 15 residues.

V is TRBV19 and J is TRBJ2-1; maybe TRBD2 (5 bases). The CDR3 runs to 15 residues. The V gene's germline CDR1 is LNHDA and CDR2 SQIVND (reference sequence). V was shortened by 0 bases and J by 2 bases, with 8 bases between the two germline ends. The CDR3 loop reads CASSIEGSAYNEQFF. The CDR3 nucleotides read TGTGCCAGTAGTATAGAGGGTAGCGCCTACAATGAGCAGTTCTTC. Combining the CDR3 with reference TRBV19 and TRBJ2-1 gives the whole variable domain DGGITQSPKYLFRKEGQNVTLSCEQNLNHDAMYWYRQDPGQGLRLIYYSQIVNDFQKGDIAEGYSVSREKKESFPLTVTSAQKNPTAFYLCASSIEGSAYNEQFFGPGTRLTVL.

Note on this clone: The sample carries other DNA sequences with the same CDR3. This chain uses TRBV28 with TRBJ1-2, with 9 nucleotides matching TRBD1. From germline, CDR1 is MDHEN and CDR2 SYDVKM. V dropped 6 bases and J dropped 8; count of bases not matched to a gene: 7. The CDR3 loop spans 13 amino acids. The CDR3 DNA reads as TGTGCCAGCAGCCCCGGGACAGGGTTAGGCTACACCTTC. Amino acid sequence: CASSPGTGLGYTF.

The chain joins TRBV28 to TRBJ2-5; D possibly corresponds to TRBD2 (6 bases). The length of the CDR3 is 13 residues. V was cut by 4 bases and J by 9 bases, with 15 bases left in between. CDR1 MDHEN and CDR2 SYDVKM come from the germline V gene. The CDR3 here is CASSSPGRSAQYF. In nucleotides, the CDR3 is TGTGCCAGCAGTTCCCCAGGGAGGTCGGCCCAGTACTTC.

CDR3 loop: CASSLGLAGTGELFF. The CDR3 coding sequence is TGTGCCAGCAGCTTAGGGCTAGCGGGCACCGGGGAGCTGTTTTTT. This chain connects TRBV13 to TRBJ2-2; 8 positions agree with TRBD2. CDR1 and CDR2 from the germline V gene are PRHDT and FYEKMQ (reference sequence). With V trimmed by 0 bases and J by 4 bases, 1 base remained unmatched. The length of the CDR3 is 15 residues.

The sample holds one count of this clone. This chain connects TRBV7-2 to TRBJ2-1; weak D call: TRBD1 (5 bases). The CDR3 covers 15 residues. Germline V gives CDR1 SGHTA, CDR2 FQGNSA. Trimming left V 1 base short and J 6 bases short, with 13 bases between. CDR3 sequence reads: CASSLESSRGNEQFF. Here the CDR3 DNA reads TGTGCCAGCAGCTTAGAGAGTTCTAGGGGCAATGAGCAGTTCTTC.

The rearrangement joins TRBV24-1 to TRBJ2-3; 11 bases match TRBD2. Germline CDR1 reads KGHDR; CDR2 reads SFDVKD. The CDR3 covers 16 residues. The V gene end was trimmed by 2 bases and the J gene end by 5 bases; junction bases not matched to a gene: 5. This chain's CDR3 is CATSDSTSGKIDTQYF. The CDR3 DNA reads TGTGCCACCAGTGATTCGACTAGCGGGAAGATAGATACGCAGTATTTT.